A single sample gave rise to the 14 T cell receptor beta chains below, sequenced in a study of CD8+ T cells in alopecia areata. Treatment reported: oral pan-JAK inhibitor, 5-10 mg twice daily. cDNA prepared by RNA extraction and subsequent reverse transcription served as the template for sequencing. Data came from immunoSEQ multiplex PCR; TCRdb stores just in-frame clones and leaves some out. The sample holds around 200,000 clones; about three fifths are singletons and the top ten take around 4.2%. The source was CD4+ T cells sorted from blood, collected at week 4, from a patient treated with tofacitinib. The receptors were gathered from a human donor with alopecia areata.

The chain couples TRBV30 to TRBJ2-6, with D perhaps TRBD1 (5 bases). CDR1 and CDR2 from the germline V gene are GTSNPN and SVGIG (reference sequence). This CDR3 comprises 13 residues. V was shortened by 0 bases and J by 8 bases, with 8 bases between the two germline ends. The CDR3 sequence is CAWSVTASNVLTF. CDR3 nucleotides: TGTGCCTGGAGTGTGACAGCTTCCAACGTCCTGACTTTC. The full variable domain, rest sourced from reference TRBV30 and TRBJ2-6, is SQTIHQWPATLVQPVGSPLSLECTVEGTSNPNLYWYRQAAGRGLQLLFYSVGIGQISSEVPQNLSASRPQDRQFILSSKKLLLSDSGFYLCAWSVTASNVLTFGAGSRLTVL.

There are a few counts of this clone. The chain couples TRBV11-2 to TRBJ1-1; D not resolved. The CDR3 totals 16 residues. V lost 3 bases and J 4 bases, leaving 18 bases between the germline ends. Germline assignment: CDR1 SGHAT and CDR2 FQNNGV. This chain's CDR3 is CASSFAWGGGGTEAFF. In DNA, the CDR3 is TGTGCCAGCAGCTTCGCTTGGGGAGGAGGCGGCACTGAAGCTTTCTTT.

The chain employs TRBV25-1 and TRBJ1-1; a weak D match, TRBD1 (5 bases). Germline values: CDR1 MGHDK, CDR2 SYGVNS. The CDR3 is 14 residues long. Between the trimmed V and J ends, which lost 3 bases and 6 bases, there was a span of 14 bases. The CDR3 spells CASSEVGGPAEAFF. DNA of the CDR3: TGTGCCAGCAGTGAGGTGGGGGGTCCGGCTGAAGCTTTCTTT.

This clone has just one count. The chain links TRBV25-1 to TRBJ1-2; D uncertain. Trimming removed 4 bases at V and 8 bases at J, with 14 bases between. CDR1 is MGHDK, CDR2 SYGVNS, per germline. The CDR3 is 13 amino acids. This CDR3 reads CASSVGPHQGYTF. CDR3 DNA sequence: TGTGCCAGCAGTGTAGGACCTCATCAAGGCTACACCTTC.

This chain links TRBV30 with TRBJ2-3; 7 bases map to TRBD1. Germline CDR1 is GTSNPN and CDR2 is SVGIG (reference sequence). V gave up 3 bases and J gave up 3 bases; unmatched junction bases: 12. The CDR3 runs to 16 residues. The CDR3 region is CAWRRQGRTLTDTQYF. DNA for the CDR3: TGTGCCTGGAGGAGACAGGGACGGACCCTTACAGATACGCAGTATTTT.

This chain links TRBV2 with TRBJ1-2; D is ambiguous. Germline values: CDR1 SNHLY, CDR2 FYNNEI. The V end was cut by 1 base, the J end by 0 bases, with 3 bases between. The CDR3 loop spans 13 amino acids. The CDR3 DNA sequence: TGTGCCAGCAGTGAAGTCCCTAACTATGGCTACACCTTC. Translating gives CASSEVPNYGYTF.

The V gene is TRBV10-3, the J gene TRBJ2-3, with D maybe TRBD2 (6 bases). Between the trimmed V and J ends, which lost 4 bases and 2 bases, there was a span of 13 bases. The CDR3 runs 15 residues. Looked up from germline, CDR1 is ENHRY and CDR2 is SYGVKD. The CDR3 region is CAISVLGLHTDTQYF. Written as DNA, the CDR3 is TGTGCCATCAGTGTTCTAGGACTACACACAGATACGCAGTATTTT.

V and J are TRBV18 and TRBJ1-4; maybe TRBD1 (5 bases). The CDR3 totals 14 residues. The germline CDR1 and CDR2 sequences are KGHSH and LQKENI. Trimming took off 1 base at V and 5 bases at J, with 8 bases between the two ends. CDR3 sequence reads: CASSPRGLNEKLFF. CDR3 DNA sequence: TGTGCCAGCTCACCACGGGGACTGAATGAAAAACTGTTTTTT.

There are a few counts of this clone. The CDR3 nucleotides are TGTGCCAGCAGTGAACCTAGCGGGGGGGCCGGGTGGAATGAGCAGTTCTTC. Translated, it gives CASSEPSGGAGWNEQFF. The chain joins TRBV25-1 to TRBJ2-1; TRBD2 matches 12 bases. This CDR3 spans 17 amino acids. The V segment lost 2 bases and the J segment 7 bases; nucleotides outside the gene matches: 9. From germline, CDR1 is MGHDK and CDR2 SYGVNS. Drawing the rest from reference TRBV25-1 and TRBJ2-1, the complete variable domain is EADIYQTPRYLVIGTGKKITLECSQTMGHDKMYWYQQDPGMELHLIHYSYGVNSTEKGDLSSESTVSRIRTEHFPLTLESARPSHTSQYLCASSEPSGGAGWNEQFFGPGTRLTVL.

The chain has TRBV29-1 and TRBJ2-3; a weak D match, TRBD2 (6 bases). This CDR3 region has 14 residues. Per germline, CDR1 SQVTM and CDR2 ANQGSEA. Trimming shortened V by 4 bases and J by 2 bases, and 13 bases separated the two germline ends. The CDR3 DNA reads TGCAGCGTTGCTCGCGGGGAGACCACAGATACGCAGTATTTT. As protein: CSVARGETTDTQYF.

This clone was counted between two and nine times. The chain combines TRBV4-3 with TRBJ1-2; D might be TRBD1 (5 bases). Per the germline V gene, CDR1 is LGHNA and CDR2 is YSLEER. The CDR3 is 15 residues long. Trimming took 2 bases from V and 7 from J, leaving 17 bases between them. CDR3 nucleotides: TGCGCCAGCAGCCAATCCTGGGGAGGGGCGGGTGGCTACACCTTC. This encodes CASSQSWGGAGGYTF.

V usage is TRBV2 and J usage is TRBJ2-5; TRBD2 is a possible D gene (5 bases). CDR1 is SNHLY, CDR2 FYNNEI, per germline. The CDR3 is 13 residues long. The V end was cut by 3 bases, the J end by 4 bases, with 9 bases between. In nucleotides, the CDR3 is TGTGCCAGCAGTGACGGACTGGGAGAGACCCAGTACTTC. Its protein is CASSDGLGETQYF.

The gene calls are TRBV10-3 and TRBJ1-2; 8 bases align to TRBD1. This CDR3 contains 15 residues. The J segment lost 5 bases and the V segment lost 4 bases, leaving 9 bases of the junction unmatched. Germline lookup yields CDR1 ENHRY and CDR2 SYGVKD. As DNA, the CDR3 is TGTGCCATCAGTGCCGGACAGGGCAATTCGTATGGCTACACCTTC. It codes for CAISAGQGNSYGYTF.

The sample holds a few counts of this clone. The J gene is TRBJ1-1, the V gene TRBV27; no definite D call. CDR3 length: 13 amino acids. Germline CDR1 is MNHEY and CDR2 is SMNVEV (reference sequence). Deletions cut 4 bases from V and 5 bases from J, with 11 bases between. CDR3 coding DNA: TGTGCCAGCAGTTCTAGGGTTTTAACTGAAGCTTTCTTT. The encoded protein is CASSSRVLTEAFF.